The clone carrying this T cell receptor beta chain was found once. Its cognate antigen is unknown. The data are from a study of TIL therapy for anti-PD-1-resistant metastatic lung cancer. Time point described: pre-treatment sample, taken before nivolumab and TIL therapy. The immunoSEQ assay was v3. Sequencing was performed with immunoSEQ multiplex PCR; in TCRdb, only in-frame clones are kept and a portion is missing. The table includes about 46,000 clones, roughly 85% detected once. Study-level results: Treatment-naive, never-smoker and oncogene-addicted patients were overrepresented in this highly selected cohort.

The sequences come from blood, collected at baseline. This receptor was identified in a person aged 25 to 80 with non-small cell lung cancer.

The CDR3 spells CASSYWDTGELFF. The DNA for the CDR3 is TGTGCCAGCAGTTACTGGGACACCGGGGAGCTGTTTTTT. The rearrangement uses TRBV6-5 and TRBJ2-2; D is ambiguous. The CDR3 length is 13 residues. Germline-derived CDR1 and CDR2 are MNHEY and SVGAGI. V lost 1 base and J lost 3, with 3 bases in between.